These 21 T cell receptor beta chains were sequenced from one sample in a study of blood T cells in healthy people across ages (dated by TCRdb to the mid-2010s). The library relied on 5' RACE. Sequencing instrument: Illumina HiSeq 2500. A second PCR of about 6 to 12 cycles was run with a J-beta primer mix and a sample-barcoded 5' primer. The public reads were reanalyzed by TCRdb: fastp trimming at Q25, MiXCR alignment, in-frame beta chains only. Under each unique CDR3 protein, matching rows form one entry showing the most common genes and DNA. In this sample the table shows some 1.5 million distinct CDR3 sequences, 35% to 45% of which occur a single time. The top ten hold around 4% of the sample. Sequencing was done on a sample of blood. The source is a woman between 18 and 29 years old in good health.

This rearrangement joins TRBV6-1 to TRBJ1-5; D gene unclear. Trimming pared 1 base from V and 5 bases from J, leaving 6 bases between. The CDR3 loop spans 13 amino acids. Germline V gives CDR1 MNHNS, CDR2 SASEGT. CDR3 coding DNA: TGTGCCAGCAGTGAAGGCGGGCATCAGCCCCAGCATTTT. Protein: CASSEGGHQPQHF.

The chain uses TRBV7-2 and TRBJ2-6, with 7 bases that match TRBD2. Germline V CDR1 and CDR2: SGHTA, FQGNSA. There are 15 residues in the CDR3. The junction had 4 bases not matched to a gene; V was cut back by 5 bases and J by 3 bases. The CDR3 nucleotides read TGTGCCAGCAGCCTGCCGGGGGGTGGGGCCAACGTCCTGACTTTC. It translates to CASSLPGGGANVLTF.

The chain employs TRBV9 and TRBJ2-7; possible D gene TRBD1, 6 bases. The J call could be wrong; TRBJ2-4 is a better fit for the DNA end. The CDR3 has 14 residues. The germline gives CDR1 SGDLS, CDR2 YYNGEE. The CDR3 DNA is TGTGCCAGCACCCCTAGGACAGATTCAAACATTCAGTACTTC. It is translated as CASTPRTDSNIQYF.

This clonotype was counted a single time. The chain is built from TRBV25-1 and TRBJ1-2; 7 bases match TRBD1. The V and J ends lost 3 bases and 4 bases, in that order; junction bases with no gene match: 5. CDR3 length: 14 residues. Germline assignment: CDR1 MGHDK and CDR2 SYGVNS. For the CDR3, the DNA is TGTGCCAGCAGTGAGACAGGGTTCAGCTATGGCTACACCTTC. Its protein is CASSETGFSYGYTF.

The chain is built from TRBV4-3 and TRBJ2-2, with TRBD2 as a possible D gene (6 bases). In germline, CDR1 is LGHNA, CDR2 YSLEER. The CDR3 runs to 16 residues. V lost 0 bases to trimming and J lost 5 bases, with 13 bases between them. This CDR3 reads CASSQDLGRETGELFF. CDR3 nucleotide sequence: TGCGCCAGCAGCCAAGATCTGGGTCGGGAGACCGGGGAGCTGTTTTTT.

This chain links TRBV2 with TRBJ2-7, with TRBD1 matching over 10 bases. Matching the DNA end better, TRBJ2-5 makes the J call doubtful. Germline V gene data show CDR1 as SNHLY and CDR2 as FYNNEI. CDR3 size: 14 residues. CDR3 DNA sequence: TGTGCCAGCAAGCGGGACAGGGGAGGAGAGACCCAGTACTTC. It encodes CASKRDRGGETQYF.

The rearrangement joins TRBV24-1 to TRBJ2-3; D ambiguous. This CDR3 is built from 14 residues. Per the germline V gene, CDR1 is KGHDR and CDR2 is SFDVKD. The V gene lost 6 bases and the J gene lost 0 bases, with 9 bases spanning the gap. CDR3 amino acids: CATSPTASTDTQYF. CDR3 sequence (DNA): TGTGCCACCAGTCCGACGGCTAGCACAGATACGCAGTATTTT.

The chain recombines TRBV7-9 with TRBJ2-7, with 14 bases fitting TRBD2. The germline CDR1 and CDR2 sequences are SEHNR and FQNEAQ (reference sequence). Unmatched junction bases numbered 6, after V lost 3 bases and J lost 5 bases. CDR3 size: 16 residues. The CDR3 nucleotides read TGTGCCAGCAGCTTTGGGACTAGCGGGAGATCCCACGAGCAGTACTTC. This gives the protein CASSFGTSGRSHEQYF.

This clonotype has a handful of counts. V gene TRBV7-9 combines with J gene TRBJ2-7, with D tentatively TRBD1 (5 bases). Trimming took 11 bases from V and 0 from J, leaving 14 bases between them. The CDR3 contains 13 residues. CDR1 SEHNR and CDR2 FQNEAQ come from the germline V gene (reference sequence). In DNA, the CDR3 is TGTGCCGGATCGACAGCCAGCTCCTACGAGCAGTACTTC. Amino acid sequence: CAGSTASSYEQYF. The whole variable domain, filled in from reference TRBV7-9 and TRBJ2-7, reads DTGVSQNPRHKITKRGQNVTFRCDPISEHNRLYWYRQTLGQGPEFLTYFQNEAQLEKSRLLSDRFSAERPKGSFSTLEIQRTEQGDSAMYLCAGSTASSYEQYFGPGTRLTVT.

On this clonotype: No conserved phenylalanine or tryptophan is present at the end of the CDR3, so a read error is the likely explanation. The J gene is TRBJ1-1, the V gene TRBV30; 10 bases are a match to TRBD1. Trimming removed 3 bases from V and 1 base from J; junction bases left unmatched: 8. CDR3 size: 16 residues. Germline-derived CDR1 and CDR2 are GTSNPN and SVGIG (reference sequence). The CDR3 region is CAWRTGGAGTNTEAFL. In DNA form, the CDR3 reads TGTGCCTGGAGGACAGGGGGCGCTGGCACGAACACTGAAGCTTTCTTA.

CDR3 sequence (DNA): TGCAGTGCTGGTCGACAGGGGGGAGGCACAGATACGCAGTATTTT. This translates into CSAGRQGGGTDTQYF. V usage is TRBV20-1 and J usage is TRBJ2-3; 9 nucleotides line up with TRBD1. The V and J ends lost 5 bases and 1 base, in that order; junction bases with no gene match: 7. Germline V gene data show CDR1 as DFQATT and CDR2 as SNEGSKA (reference sequence). This CDR3 region has 15 residues.

This clonotype has just a few counts. V is TRBV28 and J is TRBJ2-1, with 10 positions matching TRBD1. Judging by the DNA end, TRBJ2-7 fits better; the J call may be wrong. Germline values: CDR1 MDHEN, CDR2 SYDVKM. CDR3 length equals 16 residues. In DNA, the CDR3 is TGTGCCAGCAGCCGAACAGGGACAGGGGCCTACAATGAGCAGTACTTC. Translation: CASSRTGTGAYNEQYF.

This clonotype was detected many times. The chain carries TRBV28 and TRBJ2-1; 12 positions match TRBD2. The CDR3 is 17 residues long. Germline V gene data show CDR1 as MDHEN and CDR2 as SYDVKM. J was trimmed by 0 bases and V by 1 base; bases with no gene match: 1. CDR3 sequence reads: CASSLSTSGSSYNEQFF. CDR3 DNA: TGTGCCAGCAGTTTATCGACTAGCGGGAGCTCCTACAATGAGCAGTTCTTC.

V and J are TRBV4-1 and TRBJ2-4; D is unresolved. The last part of the DNA fits TRBJ2-5 better; the J call may be wrong. The CDR3 is 16 residues long. From germline, CDR1 is MGHRA and CDR2 YSYEKL. CDR3 DNA sequence: TGCGCCAGCAGCCAAGAATCGGGTACAGCTCAAGAGACCCAGTACTTC. Residues: CASSQESGTAQETQYF.

This clonotype was counted between two and nine times. The chain couples TRBV10-3 to TRBJ2-5; maybe TRBD2 (5 bases). The CDR3 length is 15 residues. CDR1 and CDR2 from the germline V gene are ENHRY and SYGVKD. V was shortened by 0 bases and J by 1 base, with 9 bases between the two germline ends. The CDR3 DNA reads TGTGCCATCAGTGAGTCGACCGGGGTCCAAGAGACCCAGTACTTC. It encodes CAISESTGVQETQYF.

The rearrangement uses TRBV4-3 and TRBJ2-1, with TRBD2 as a possible D gene (6 bases). V lost 2 bases and J lost 13, with 12 bases in between. Germline CDR1 reads LGHNA; CDR2 reads YSLEER. The CDR3 runs to 12 residues. CDR3 protein: CASSQPGLEQFF. The CDR3 DNA reads as TGCGCCAGCAGCCAACCGGGACTCGAACAGTTCTTC.

This clonotype was detected a few times. The chain joins TRBV7-9 to TRBJ1-4; TRBD1 might be the D (6 bases). The V gene lost 2 bases and the J gene lost 6 bases, with 13 bases spanning the gap. CDR1 and CDR2 (germline): SEHNR, FQNEAQ (reference sequence). This CDR3 has 15 residues. The CDR3 is CASSLPTGEDEKLFF. The CDR3 DNA sequence: TGTGCCAGCAGCTTACCGACAGGCGAAGATGAAAAACTGTTTTTT. The full variable domain, its missing parts supplied by reference TRBV7-9 and TRBJ1-4, is DTGVSQNPRHKITKRGQNVTFRCDPISEHNRLYWYRQTLGQGPEFLTYFQNEAQLEKSRLLSDRFSAERPKGSFSTLEIQRTEQGDSAMYLCASSLPTGEDEKLFFGSGTQLSVL.

The chain couples TRBV20-1 to TRBJ1-5, with 7 bases lining up with TRBD1. The V segment lost 0 bases and the J segment 7 bases; nucleotides outside the gene matches: 6. The germline V gene encodes CDR1 DFQATT and CDR2 SNEGSKA (reference sequence). The CDR3 is 14 residues long. CDR3 in amino acids: CSARDRGRGQPQHF. The CDR3 DNA is TGCAGTGCTAGAGACAGGGGGAGGGGACAGCCCCAGCATTTT.

This clonotype was seen more than once but under ten times. This chain links TRBV9 with TRBJ2-7; 9 nucleotides agree with TRBD2. V shed 3 bases and J 3 bases; nucleotides not matched to a gene: 10. Germline V gene lookup returns CDR1 SGDLS and CDR2 YYNGEE. CDR3 size: 16 residues. CDR3 nucleotide sequence: TGTGCCAGCAGCGCAACCGGGACTAGCATGATCTACGAGCAGTACTTC. Amino acids: CASSATGTSMIYEQYF.

In this sample, this clonotype turned up once. The chain is built from TRBV3-1 and TRBJ2-1, with D hard to call. The J call may be faulty, since TRBJ2-7 better matches the DNA end. The CDR3 sequence is 15 residues long. Per the germline V gene, CDR1 is LGHDT and CDR2 is YNNKEL (reference sequence). The CDR3 bases are TGTGCCAGCAGCCACCAGATCGGTCCGAGCAATGAGCAGTACTTC. Residues: CASSHQIGPSNEQYF.

This clonotype was observed a few times. This rearrangement joins TRBV7-2 to TRBJ2-2; 7 nucleotides line up with TRBD1. Germline CDR1 and CDR2: SGHTA and FQGNSA. The CDR3 length is 16 residues. J lost 3 bases, V lost 2 bases, and 6 bases had no gene match. The CDR3 loop reads CASSLSGGVYTGELFF. The CDR3 bases are TGTGCCAGCAGCTTATCAGGGGGAGTTTACACCGGGGAGCTGTTTTTT.